This T cell receptor (beta chain) was sequenced in a study of blood T cell repertoires in COVID-19. In germline, CDR1 is KGHDR, CDR2 SFDVKD. This CDR3 has 13 residues. Trimming shortened V by 7 bases and J by 6 bases, and 13 bases separated the two germline ends. Original processing notes: Estimation of nucleated cell counts was performed using reference gene primer amplification. Repertoires were generated with immunoSEQ multiplex PCR, while TCRdb's copy carries only in-frame clones and drops some. V and J calls and clone size come straight from that table; D and trimming were deduced from the DNA. Of about 290,000 clones listed, around 88% are singletons. This clone was seen only a few times.

This receptor was identified in a middle-aged man with acute or convalescent COVID-19. Source material: peripheral blood. J is TRBJ2-3 and V is TRBV24-1; D is perhaps TRBD2 (6 bases). The CDR3 coding sequence is TGTGCCACCAGGCATCGACTAGAGGATACGCAGTATTTT. It encodes CATRHRLEDTQYF.